This T cell receptor (beta chain) is from a study of naive and memory T cell subsets. CD8 T cells were positively selected from what remained after CD4 positive selection. The beta constant-region primer was an equimolar mix of two oligonucleotides covering TRBC1 and TRBC2. TCRdb re-called the UMI-ligation and nested PCR reads through MiXCR, storing one row per CDR3 protein. The data hold some 4,600 distinct CDR3 sequences, with about 7% observed a single time. The length of the CDR3 is 14 residues. V dropped 7 bases and J dropped 4; count of bases not matched to a gene: 9. This clonotype was counted only a few times. Antigen unknown. Study results and caveats: Activation and differentiation may alter RNA-based TCR counts.

Sample: CD4+ TEMRA cells from blood. The sample's subset: effector memory re-expressing CD45RA, CD45RA+ CD27-. The J gene is TRBJ1-2, the V gene TRBV12-3 or TRBV12-4; 7 bases are shared with TRBD1. The TCR was taken from a human donor in good health. The CDR3 spells CASTLDRTTYGYTF. The CDR3 region has the DNA TGTGCCAGCACTCTGGACAGGACAACCTATGGCTACACCTTC.